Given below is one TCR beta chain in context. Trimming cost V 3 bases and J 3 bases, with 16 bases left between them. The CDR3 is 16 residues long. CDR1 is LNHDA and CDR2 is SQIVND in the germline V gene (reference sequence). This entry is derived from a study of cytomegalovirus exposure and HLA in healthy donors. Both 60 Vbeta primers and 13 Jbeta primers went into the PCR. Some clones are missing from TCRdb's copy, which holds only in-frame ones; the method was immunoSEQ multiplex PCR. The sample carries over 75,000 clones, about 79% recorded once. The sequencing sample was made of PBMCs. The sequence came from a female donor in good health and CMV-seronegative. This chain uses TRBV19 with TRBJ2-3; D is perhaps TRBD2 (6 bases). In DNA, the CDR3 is TGTGCCAGTAGTATCCTCTCCGGGACTTCAACAGATACGCAGTATTTT. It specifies CASSILSGTSTDTQYF.